What follows are 32 T cell receptor beta chains derived from one specimen sequenced in a study of shared clonotypes between healthy human individuals. Generated by immunoSEQ multiplex PCR, the TCRdb table keeps only in-frame clones and is missing some. Of about 2.2 million clones listed, about 92% were seen once; the top ten hold more than 1.5%. CD45RO-negative, CCR7-selected cells formed the naive CD8 fraction, which excluded terminally differentiated effector memory CD45RA+ cells. The sequenced sample was naive CD8+ T cells from PBMCs. Receptor source: a man aged 18-30 years in good health. Some clones in this sample may be carry-over from other donors' samples.

The chain carries TRBV7-9 and TRBJ2-1; TRBD2 aligns across 12 bases. This CDR3 is 16 amino acids long. The junction had 13 bases not matched to a gene; V was cut back by 6 bases and J by 10 bases. CDR1 SEHNR and CDR2 FQNEAQ come from the germline V gene (reference sequence). CDR3 sequence: CASSPTSGRVGREQFF. Written as DNA, the CDR3 is TGTGCCAGCAGTCCGACTAGCGGGAGAGTGGGTCGCGAGCAGTTCTTC.

A remark on this clone: Given the absence of the conserved phenylalanine or tryptophan at the CDR3 end, a read error is likely. No DNA is shown, since the ends of the CDR3 on it are uncertain; the CDR3 is the one TCRdb lists. The gene calls are TRBV9 and TRBJ2-7; TRBD1 reflects the table's D call only, with no check against the DNA. CDR1 and CDR2 (germline): SGDLS, YYNGEE. The CDR3 spans 13 amino acids, including both terminal residues. The CDR3 loop is CASSVPFQGSRPS.

This clone has only one observation. CDR3 region: CASSDRASSYEQYF. CDR3 nucleotide sequence: TGCGCCAGCAGCGACCGAGCGAGCTCCTACGAGCAGTACTTC. The chain combines TRBV5-1 with TRBJ2-7; D unclear. The CDR3 is 14 residues long. V lost 4 bases to trimming and J lost 0 bases, with 11 bases between them. Germline V gene sequence: CDR1 SGHRS, CDR2 YFSETQ.

The rearrangement joins TRBV9 to TRBJ2-7; perhaps TRBD2 as D (5 bases). Germline-derived CDR1 and CDR2 are SGDLS and YYNGEE. The CDR3 runs 15 residues. The V end lost 3 bases, the J end lost 3 bases, and 16 bases lay between the germline ends. CDR3 residues: CASSERAEFLYEQYF. CDR3 coding DNA: TGTGCCAGCAGCGAGAGGGCCGAGTTTCTCTACGAGCAGTACTTC.

The rearrangement joins TRBV5-1 to TRBJ2-2; tentative D call: TRBD2 (6 bases). Germline V lookup: CDR1 SGHRS, CDR2 YFSETQ. Trimming removed 0 bases at V and 1 base at J, with 10 bases between. The CDR3 sequence is 16 residues long. CDR3 in DNA: TGCGCCAGCAGCTTGGGTGCTAGCGAGAACACCGGGGAGCTGTTTTTT. Translating gives CASSLGASENTGELFF.

The genes are TRBV4-3 and TRBJ1-2; no clear D. Germline V gene data show CDR1 as LGHNA and CDR2 as YSLEER. The CDR3 contains 12 residues. Trimming removed 0 bases at V and 5 bases at J, with 4 bases between. This chain's CDR3 is CASSQDFYGYTF. The CDR3 DNA is TGCGCCAGCAGCCAAGATTTTTATGGCTACACCTTC.

The V gene is TRBV2, the J gene TRBJ2-7, with 16 bases fitting TRBD2. Germline values: CDR1 SNHLY, CDR2 FYNNEI. J gave up 5 bases and V 3 bases, and 7 bases lay outside the gene matches. There are 17 residues in the CDR3. The CDR3 protein is CASSDGGLAGGPNEQYF. DNA for the CDR3: TGTGCCAGCAGTGATGGGGGACTAGCGGGAGGGCCAAACGAGCAGTACTTC.

The CDR3 DNA follows: TGTGCCAGCAGCTTAGCGACAGGGGGAGAGACCCAGTACTTC. Protein sequence: CASSLATGGETQYF. The rearrangement links TRBV11-2 to TRBJ2-5; 9 bases map to TRBD1. Germline V gene data show CDR1 as SGHAT and CDR2 as FQNNGV. This CDR3 spans 14 amino acids. Germline trimming cut 1 base from V and 4 bases from J; bases unmatched to any gene: 1.

V gene TRBV13 combines with J gene TRBJ2-7; no definite D call. The CDR3 covers 13 residues. In germline, CDR1 is PRHDT, CDR2 FYEKMQ (reference sequence). With 4 bases removed from V and 4 bases from J, the gap between germline ends came to 11 bases. The CDR3 DNA follows: TGTGCCAGCAGCTACAGCCCAACTTACGAGCAGTACTTC. Encoded protein: CASSYSPTYEQYF.

The rearrangement uses TRBV28 and TRBJ1-3; TRBD1 might be the D (5 bases). The V end lost 3 bases, the J end lost 4 bases, and 10 bases lay between the germline ends. The germline CDR1 and CDR2 sequences are MDHEN and SYDVKM. The CDR3 runs 14 residues. The CDR3 protein is CASSFWGVGNTIYF. The CDR3 DNA is TGTGCCAGCAGTTTTTGGGGGGTAGGAAACACCATATATTTT.

As DNA, the CDR3 is TGTGCCAGCAGTGAAGCTCCCATCGGTCCATATGGCTACACCTTC. Its protein is CASSEAPIGPYGYTF. This rearrangement joins TRBV6-1 to TRBJ1-2; D is unresolved. The CDR3 contains 15 residues. The germline V gene encodes CDR1 MNHNS and CDR2 SASEGT. V was clipped by 0 bases and J by 5 bases, with 13 bases between them.

This sequence joins TRBV6-1 and TRBJ2-2; tentatively, D is TRBD2 (5 bases). The germline V gene encodes CDR1 MNHNS and CDR2 SASEGT. The CDR3 totals 15 residues. Trimming took off 6 bases at V and 5 bases at J, with 16 bases between the two ends. CDR3 in DNA: TGTGCCAGCAGCGAAATGAGGACTTTTACCGGGGAGCTGTTTTTT. Amino acids: CASSEMRTFTGELFF.

This chain joins TRBV11-2 and TRBJ2-1; D not certain. Trimming removed 5 bases from V and 4 bases from J, with 12 bases in between. The germline V gene has CDR1 SGHAT and CDR2 FQNNGV. The CDR3 is 14 residues long. The CDR3 sequence is CASSPLVGYNEQFF. The CDR3 coding sequence is TGTGCCAGCAGCCCGCTCGTGGGATACAATGAGCAGTTCTTC.

In its sample, this clone was seen once. Other DNA sequences in the sample encode the same CDR3. The chain employs TRBV7-3 and TRBJ2-5; D uncertain. Trimming cost V 0 bases and J 2 bases, with 7 bases left between them. The CDR3 has 14 amino acids. Germline V CDR1 and CDR2: SGHTA, FQGTGA. The DNA of the CDR3 is TGTGCCAGCAGCTTAACAGGGATACAAGAGACCCAGTACTTC. Translated, it gives CASSLTGIQETQYF.

CDR3 loop: CASSLSLSGNEQFF. The CDR3 DNA sequence: TGCGCCAGCAGCTTGAGTCTGAGTGGGAATGAGCAGTTCTTC. The rearrangement joins TRBV5-1 to TRBJ2-1; D unresolved. The CDR3 has 14 residues. V was trimmed by 1 base and J by 7 bases, leaving 12 bases between them. Germline V gives CDR1 SGHRS, CDR2 YFSETQ. The full variable domain, completed using reference TRBV5-1 and TRBJ2-1, is KAGVTQTPRYLIKTRGQQVTLSCSPISGHRSVSWYQQTPGQGLQFLFEYFSETQRNKGNFPGRFSGRQFSNSRSEMNVSTLELGDSALYLCASSLSLSGNEQFFGPGTRLTVL.

The chain combines TRBV5-5 with TRBJ1-2, with 7 positions matching TRBD1. J lost 5 bases, V lost 1 base, and 11 bases had no gene match. The germline CDR1 and CDR2 sequences are SGHKS and YYEKEE (reference sequence). The CDR3 covers 16 residues. CDR3 in DNA: TGTGCCAGCAGCTTGAGTGTCCGGGACAGACGTTATGGCTACACCTTC. Residues: CASSLSVRDRRYGYTF.

The rearrangement uses TRBV5-1 and TRBJ2-7; the match to TRBD2 covers 7 bases. V gave up 4 bases and J gave up 3 bases; unmatched junction bases: 7. CDR1 SGHRS and CDR2 YFSETQ come from the germline V gene. The CDR3 sequence is 14 residues long. Here the CDR3 DNA reads TGCGCCAGCAGCCCGGCGGCTAGCGGCTACGAGCAGTACTTC. Translating it yields CASSPAASGYEQYF.

The V and J genes are TRBV20-1 and TRBJ2-7, with 8 bases fitting TRBD1. The V gene's germline CDR1 is DFQATT and CDR2 SNEGSKA (reference sequence). The J segment lost 6 bases and the V segment lost 8 bases, leaving 6 bases of the junction unmatched. The CDR3 is 11 residues long. DNA for the CDR3: TGCAGTACCCAGGGGGCGCCCGAGCAGTACTTC. It encodes CSTQGAPEQYF.

V usage is TRBV27 and J usage is TRBJ1-2; no reliable D call. V was clipped by 3 bases and J by 6 bases, with 14 bases between them. CDR1 is MNHEY, CDR2 SMNVEV, per germline (reference sequence). The CDR3 sequence is 14 residues long. In DNA, the CDR3 is TGTGCCAGCAGTTTTCTACCGTTCGCAGATGGCTACACCTTC. Its translation: CASSFLPFADGYTF.

The rearrangement links TRBV23-1 to TRBJ2-5; the match to TRBD2 covers 10 bases. TRBV23-1 is an open reading frame whose function is uncertain. The CDR3 contains 19 residues. J was trimmed by 1 base and V by 1 base; bases with no gene match: 12. CDR3 sequence reads: CASSQWLAGAPVCQETQYF. CDR3 nucleotide sequence: TGCGCCAGCAGTCAATGGCTAGCGGGAGCGCCGGTTTGCCAAGAGACCCAGTACTTC.

The rearrangement uses TRBV6-5 and TRBJ1-2; the D is unclear. The CDR3 runs to 11 residues. CDR1 and CDR2 (germline): MNHEY, SVGAGI. V lost 11 bases and J lost 3, with 10 bases in between. The CDR3 DNA reads as TGTGCCGTGGGAATCGACTATGGCTACACCTTC. This codes for CAVGIDYGYTF.

The chain links TRBV27 to TRBJ2-2; D call uncertain. Between the trimmed V and J ends, which lost 5 bases and 1 base, there was a span of 8 bases. From germline, CDR1 is MNHEY and CDR2 SMNVEV (reference sequence). CDR3 length: 14 residues. The CDR3 nucleotides are TGTGCCAGCAGTACCATAAGGAACACCGGGGAGCTGTTTTTT. Its protein product is CASSTIRNTGELFF.

The chain is built from TRBV14 and TRBJ2-7; 9 nucleotides align to TRBD2. The V and J ends lost 3 bases and 3 bases, in that order; junction bases with no gene match: 9. The CDR3 loop spans 16 amino acids. CDR1 and CDR2 (germline): SGHDN, FVKESK. CDR3 in DNA: TGTGCCAGCAGCCAGACACTTAGCGGGGGCTTCTACGAGCAGTACTTC. Its translation: CASSQTLSGGFYEQYF.

The V gene is TRBV13, the J gene TRBJ2-1; 10 bases align to TRBD2. J gave up 2 bases and V 5 bases, and 6 bases lay outside the gene matches. The CDR3 loop spans 16 amino acids. Germline loops: CDR1 PRHDT, CDR2 FYEKMQ (reference sequence). The CDR3, as DNA: TGTGCCAGCAGCCTTCTAGCGGGAGAACCCTACAATGAGCAGTTCTTC. Its protein is CASSLLAGEPYNEQFF. The full variable domain, with the rest looked up from reference TRBV13 and TRBJ2-1, is AAGVIQSPRHLIKEKRETATLKCYPIPRHDTVYWYQQGPGQDPQFLISFYEKMQSDKGSIPDRFSAQQFSDYHSELNMSSLELGDSALYFCASSLLAGEPYNEQFFGPGTRLTVL.

This clone has just one count. The chain has TRBV5-4 and TRBJ2-7; no clear D. The CDR3 extends over 13 amino acids. V lost 0 bases and J lost 7, with 11 bases in between. Germline V gene data show CDR1 as SGHNT and CDR2 as YYREEE (reference sequence). CDR3 in DNA: TGTGCCAGCAGCTTGGGCAAAAGCCGGGAGCAGTACTTC. Its protein is CASSLGKSREQYF.

The rearrangement uses TRBV19 and TRBJ1-2, with D perhaps matching TRBD1 (5 bases). The CDR3 extends over 14 amino acids. Trimming removed 4 bases from V and 3 bases from J, with 12 bases in between. From germline, CDR1 is LNHDA and CDR2 SQIVND (reference sequence). CDR3 coding DNA: TGTGCCAGTAGTAAACCGGGACTGGACTATGGCTACACCTTC. Translated: CASSKPGLDYGYTF.

This sequence joins TRBV29-1 and TRBJ2-7; 7 bases map to TRBD1. Germline trimming cut 0 bases from V and 12 bases from J; bases unmatched to any gene: 8. From germline, CDR1 is SQVTM and CDR2 ANQGSEA. This CDR3 contains 12 residues. The CDR3, as DNA: TGCAGCGTTGAAGATCGAGGGGGCCCGTCGTACTTC. Residues: CSVEDRGGPSYF.

The chain is built from TRBV7-8 and TRBJ2-3, with 10 bases fitting TRBD2. The V gene's germline CDR1 is SGHVS and CDR2 FQNEAQ. The CDR3 loop spans 15 amino acids. V lost 6 bases and J lost 4; bases outside the gene matches: 7. In nucleotides, the CDR3 is TGTGCCAGCAGTCCAGCGGGAGGGCCAGCAGATACGCAGTATTTT. Its translation: CASSPAGGPADTQYF.

The chain employs TRBV2 and TRBJ2-5, with D maybe TRBD1 (5 bases). The CDR3 extends over 14 amino acids. Germline assignment: CDR1 SNHLY and CDR2 FYNNEI. V was shortened by 1 base and J by 4 bases, with 10 bases between the two germline ends. Here the CDR3 reads CASSEEQGTETQYF. In DNA, the CDR3 is TGTGCCAGCAGTGAAGAGCAGGGTACAGAGACCCAGTACTTC. The whole variable domain, remainder taken from reference TRBV2 and TRBJ2-5, is EPEVTQTPSHQVTQMGQEVILRCVPISNHLYFYWYRQILGQKVEFLVSFYNNEISEKSEIFDDQFSVERPDGSNFTLKIRSTKLEDSAMYFCASSEEQGTETQYFGPGTRLLVL.

The table lists this clone with a few counts. This chain links TRBV27 with TRBJ1-5; perhaps TRBD1 as D (6 bases). V was cut by 4 bases and J by 6 bases, with 19 bases left in between. This CDR3 is built from 16 residues. The germline CDR1 and CDR2 sequences are MNHEY and SMNVEV (reference sequence). The CDR3 coding sequence is TGTGCCAGCAGTTCCCGCAGGGGAGGGGAACGTCAGCCCCAGCATTTT. Protein sequence: CASSSRRGGERQPQHF.

The chain has TRBV4-2 and TRBJ2-3; D remains unclear. V was trimmed by 5 bases and J by 4 bases, leaving 7 bases between them. The CDR3 has 12 residues. Germline values: CDR1 LGHNA, CDR2 YNFKEQ. For the CDR3, the DNA is TGTGCCAGCAGCTTCATCGCAGATACGCAGTATTTT. Its translation is CASSFIADTQYF.

The rearrangement links TRBV5-1 to TRBJ1-2, with 8 bases matching TRBD1. V shed 0 bases and J 6 bases; nucleotides not matched to a gene: 10. CDR1 is SGHRS and CDR2 is YFSETQ in the germline V gene. The CDR3 has 16 amino acids. This CDR3 reads CASSLARGRLTDGYTF. DNA of the CDR3: TGCGCCAGCAGCTTGGCCAGGGGGCGACTCACAGATGGCTACACCTTC.